These 18 T cell receptor beta chains originate from one sample sequenced in a study of T cells after yellow fever vaccination. TCRdb passed the 5' RACE reads through MiXCR, listing each CDR3 protein once. The sample has about 360,000 distinct CDR3 sequences, 6.2% seen once. Material: PBMCs, obtained 5 days after the yellow fever booster vaccination. Source of these receptors: a man aged 25 to 40 who received the YFV17D yellow fever vaccine.

There are many counts of this clonotype. The rearrangement links TRBV29-1 to TRBJ2-1, with D perhaps matching TRBD2 (5 bases). The CDR3 runs 13 residues. Germline CDR1 is SQVTM and CDR2 is ANQGSEA. With 7 bases removed from V and 9 bases from J, the gap between germline ends came to 19 bases. The DNA for the CDR3 is TGCAGCGCCCAGATGAGCCGGGAAGGTGAGCAGTTCTTC. Translated, it gives CSAQMSREGEQFF.

This clonotype was picked up many times. The chain has TRBV27 and TRBJ2-7; TRBD1 might be the D (6 bases). V lost 3 bases and J 1 base, leaving 7 bases between the germline ends. The CDR3 extends over 13 amino acids. CDR1 is MNHEY and CDR2 is SMNVEV in the germline V gene (reference sequence). The CDR3 sequence: CASSFDRSYEQYF. Here the CDR3 DNA reads TGTGCCAGCAGTTTCGACAGGTCCTACGAGCAGTACTTC.

The genes are TRBV20-1 and TRBJ2-4, with TRBD2 matching over 7 bases. CDR1 DFQATT and CDR2 SNEGSKA come from the germline V gene (reference sequence). The CDR3 length is 14 residues. Losses at the gene ends were 1 base for V and 5 bases for J; bases not matched to a gene: 5. CDR3 amino acids: CSARVGGSQNIQYF. The CDR3 DNA follows: TGCAGTGCTAGAGTGGGCGGGAGTCAAAACATTCAGTACTTC.

The V and J genes are TRBV27 and TRBJ2-7; D might be TRBD1 (5 bases). The CDR3 is 12 amino acids. V was trimmed by 5 bases and J by 7 bases, leaving 12 bases between them. Germline V gene data show CDR1 as MNHEY and CDR2 as SMNVEV (reference sequence). Here the CDR3 reads CASSNRYLEQYF. The CDR3 DNA reads as TGTGCCAGCAGTAACAGGTATTTAGAGCAGTACTTC.

A few counts support this clonotype. The gene calls are TRBV12-3 or TRBV12-4 and TRBJ2-1; no firm D call. This CDR3 spans 11 amino acids. Trimming stripped 7 bases from V and 10 bases from J, with 11 bases between. CDR3: CASTLVGEQFF. CDR3 bases: TGTGCCAGCACCCTAGTTGGGGAGCAGTTCTTC.

The rearrangement links TRBV5-5 to TRBJ1-5; 8 bases are a match to TRBD1. Germline V lookup: CDR1 SGHKS, CDR2 YYEKEE (reference sequence). The CDR3 runs 15 residues. Germline trimming cut 1 base from V and 9 bases from J; bases unmatched to any gene: 9. The CDR3 DNA reads TGTGCCAGCAGCTTGAGTGAGCAGGGGGCATCGCCCCAGCATTTT. Amino acids: CASSLSEQGASPQHF.

The table lists this clonotype with a few counts. This rearrangement joins TRBV20-1 to TRBJ2-1, with D possibly being TRBD2 (6 bases). The CDR3 has 15 residues. V was clipped by 1 base and J by 4 bases, with 14 bases between them. From germline, CDR1 is DFQATT and CDR2 SNEGSKA (reference sequence). The CDR3 DNA reads as TGCAGTGCTAGAGGGGGCAGCGGGCTATACAATGAGCAGTTCTTC. Translating it yields CSARGGSGLYNEQFF.

A few counts support this clonotype. This rearrangement joins TRBV7-6 to TRBJ2-3; D is ambiguous. CDR3 length: 12 residues. V gave up 1 base and J gave up 5 bases, with 4 bases separating them. Germline CDR1 and CDR2: SGHVS and FNYEAQ. CDR3 sequence (DNA): TGTGCCAGCAGCTTAGACCGAGATACGCAGTATTTT. It specifies CASSLDRDTQYF.

The CDR3 here is CASSYRLESGKREKLFF. As DNA, the CDR3 is TGTGCCAGCAGTTACCGGCTGGAGTCAGGGAAACGTGAAAAACTGTTTTTT. The V call is TRBV6-5, the J call TRBJ1-4; D may be TRBD1 (5 bases). Germline values: CDR1 MNHEY, CDR2 SVGAGI. Deletions cut 2 bases from V and 7 bases from J, with 20 bases between. The CDR3 covers 17 residues.

This clonotype has more than one count but fewer than ten. V and J are TRBV19 and TRBJ2-5; D is unresolved. Germline V lookup: CDR1 LNHDA, CDR2 SQIVND (reference sequence). The CDR3 is 14 residues long. V was cut by 10 bases and J by 2 bases, with 17 bases left in between. CDR3 residues: CATPGLKVQETQYF. In nucleotides, the CDR3 is TGTGCCACCCCGGGTTTGAAGGTTCAAGAGACCCAGTACTTC. The full variable domain, with the rest looked up from reference TRBV19 and TRBJ2-5, is DGGITQSPKYLFRKEGQNVTLSCEQNLNHDAMYWYRQDPGQGLRLIYYSQIVNDFQKGDIAEGYSVSREKKESFPLTVTSAQKNPTAFYLCATPGLKVQETQYFGPGTRLLVL.

In this sample, this clonotype turned up many times. The rearrangement joins TRBV7-9 to TRBJ2-1, with D unclear. Germline-derived CDR1 and CDR2 are SEHNR and FQNEAQ (reference sequence). The V gene lost 3 bases and the J gene lost 0 bases, with 6 bases spanning the gap. The CDR3 runs to 14 residues. The CDR3 spells CASSFDYSYNEQFF. CDR3 in DNA: TGTGCCAGCAGCTTTGATTACTCCTACAATGAGCAGTTCTTC.

In its sample, this clonotype was seen many times. The rearrangement joins TRBV20-1 to TRBJ2-7; D is possibly TRBD2 (6 bases). Deletions cut 1 base from V and 2 bases from J, with 12 bases between. CDR1 and CDR2 (germline): DFQATT, SNEGSKA (reference sequence). The CDR3 runs to 14 residues. The CDR3 DNA follows: TGCAGTGCTAGAGTCGGGACTGTACCCTACGAGCAGTACTTC. Amino acid sequence: CSARVGTVPYEQYF.

This sequence joins TRBV10-2 and TRBJ2-7, with a possible D match to TRBD1 (6 bases). Germline values: CDR1 WSHSY, CDR2 SAAADI. Trimming cost V 10 bases and J 7 bases, with 20 bases left between them. The CDR3 loop spans 13 amino acids. In DNA, the CDR3 is TGCGCCACCACAGGGCCGGGTCTGGGTGAGCAGTACTTC. It is translated as CATTGPGLGEQYF.

Many counts were recorded for this clonotype. The chain combines TRBV16 with TRBJ1-5; D is uncertain. The CDR3 has 14 amino acids. CDR1 and CDR2 (germline): KGHSY, FQNENV. The V gene lost 2 bases and the J gene lost 0 bases, with 5 bases spanning the gap. The CDR3 DNA is TGTGCCAGCAGCCAACAGTATAGCAATCAGCCCCAGCATTTT. As protein: CASSQQYSNQPQHF.

About this clonotype itself: The junction differs from germline at one of its ends, possibly a read error. The chain employs TRBV20-1 and TRBJ1-5; D is perhaps TRBD1 (6 bases). This CDR3 is 11 amino acids long. Germline V gives CDR1 DFQATT, CDR2 SNEGSKA (reference sequence). This CDR3 is CSAYFGGAFVF. CDR3 coding DNA: TGCAGTGCGTATTTTGGGGGGGCCTTCGTCTTT.

V gene TRBV4-3 combines with J gene TRBJ2-1; no clear D gene. Germline CDR1 and CDR2: LGHNA and YSLEER. V lost 1 base and J lost 7, with 5 bases in between. The CDR3 totals 12 residues. The CDR3 sequence is CASSQGRNEQFF. CDR3 in DNA: TGCGCCAGCAGCCAAGGTAGAAATGAGCAGTTCTTC.

This clonotype was seen at least ten times. J is TRBJ1-2 and V is TRBV10-3, with TRBD1 matching 7 bases. The CDR3 has 15 amino acids. V lost 0 bases, J lost 8 bases, and 9 bases stayed unmatched. The V gene's germline CDR1 is ENHRY and CDR2 SYGVKD. In DNA, the CDR3 is TGTGCCATCAGTGAGTCGAGTCCCGAGGGGGCGGGCTACACCTTC. Protein product: CAISESSPEGAGYTF.

The V call is TRBV24-1, the J call TRBJ2-1; D is uncertain. Trimming took 9 bases from V and 1 from J, leaving 12 bases between them. This CDR3 has 14 residues. Germline V gene sequence: CDR1 KGHDR, CDR2 SFDVKD. In DNA, the CDR3 is TGTGCCACCGGTTCCCCAGCTTCCTACAATGAGCAGTTCTTC. It yields the protein CATGSPASYNEQFF.